Listed below are T cell receptor beta chains from one sample, sequenced in a study of regulatory T cells in long-lasting Graves disease. TCRdb re-analysed the multiplex PCR reads in MiXCR, keeping a single row per CDR3 protein. The table includes 400,000 to 450,000 distinct CDR3 sequences, around a quarter detected once. The sample was peripheral blood mononuclear cells (PBMCs), taken when the disease was refractory, from a patient treated with antithyroid drugs. Every receptor here comes from a female donor with Graves disease. CDR3s include the opening cysteine and the closing phenylalanine or tryptophan. The D gene is left open where the match is weak. Size tells how often a clone was seen (once, few, many) or the class of an expanded clone, and some rows leave it out.

J | D | size | V | CDR3 | DNA
TRBJ2-7 | - | many | TRBV5-5 | CASTEGGYEQYF | TGTGCCAGTACAGAAGGGGGCTACGAGCAGTACTTC
TRBJ2-2 | TRBD1 | - | TRBV19 | CASIKDRGQAGVGGELFF | TGTGCCAGTATTAAGGACAGGGGGCAAGCGGGAGTCGGCGGGGAGCTGTTTTTT
TRBJ2-7 | - | - | TRBV6-5 | CASSYEFGRTYEQYF | TGTGCCAGCAGTTACGAGTTTGGAAGGACCTACGAGCAGTACTTC
TRBJ2-7 | TRBD1 | few | TRBV29-1 | CSVTTGGPYEQYF | TGCAGCGTGACGACAGGGGGCCCGTACGAGCAGTACTTC
TRBJ1-1 | - | many | TRBV3-1 | CASSQSSGANTEAFF | TGTGCCAGCAGCCAATCCTCAGGGGCGAACACTGAAGCTTTCTTT
TRBJ2-5 | TRBD1 | many | TRBV11-1 | CASSKLGQGSGETQYF | TGTGCCAGCAGCAAATTGGGACAGGGGAGCGGAGAGACCCAGTACTTC
TRBJ1-2 | TRBD1 | - | TRBV27 | CASSRTGGEGYAF | TGTGCCAGCAGTCGAACAGGGGGAGAAGGCTACGCCTTC
TRBJ2-2 | TRBD2 | - | TRBV6-4 | CASSGLAGTGELFF | TGTGCCAGCAGTGGGCTAGCGGGCACCGGGGAGCTGTTTTTT
TRBJ1-1 | - | few | TRBV7-9 | CASGRQVGALNTEAFF | TGTGCCAGCGGCCGGCAGGTGGGGGCCTTGAACACTGAAGCTTTCTTT
TRBJ2-7 | - | - | TRBV14 | CASSQASGTLSYEQYF | TGTGCCAGCAGCCAAGCTTCCGGTACTCTCTCCTACGAGCAGTACTTC
TRBJ1-1 | - | - | TRBV19 | CASSIVLQANTEAFF | TGTGCCAGTAGTATAGTCCTGCAGGCAAACACTGAAGCTTTCTTT